Listed below are T cell receptor beta chains from one sample, sequenced in a study of beta chain features in type 1 diabetes. Assay: immunoSEQ multiplex PCR; the TCRdb copy retains only in-frame clones and omits some. The repertoire consists of roughly 240,000 clones, with less than 30% occurring once and the leading ten covering about 0.012%. Sequencing used naive CD4+ T cells from blood. The receptors shown here come from a woman in her twenties or thirties with type 1 diabetes. The CDR3 runs from the conserved cysteine through the conserved F or W. The order of the fields is J gene, clone size, D gene, V gene, CDR3 DNA, CDR3 protein. A D gene is named only where the DNA matches it firmly. Not all rows give a size; the values are once, few, many and, for expanded clones, a class.

j_gene: TRBJ2-7; abundance: few; d_gene: TRBD1; v_gene: TRBV29-1; CDR3nt: TGCAGCGTTGAAGTAGGGACAGGGGAATTTGGGCAGTACTTC; CDR3aa: CSVEVGTGEFGQYF
j_gene: TRBJ1-2; abundance: once; d_gene: .; v_gene: TRBV20-1; CDR3nt: TGCAGTGCTACAGGGCTTTGGGGCTACACCTTC; CDR3aa: CSATGLWGYTF
j_gene: TRBJ2-5; abundance: .; d_gene: .; v_gene: TRBV5-5; CDR3nt: TGTGCCAGCAGCGGTGGAGGACTTACTCAAGAGACCCAGTACTTC; CDR3aa: CASSGGGLTQETQYF
j_gene: TRBJ1-4; abundance: .; d_gene: .; v_gene: TRBV15; CDR3nt: TGTGCCACCAGCGGCGACTTAAACGGTGAAAAACTGTTTTTT; CDR3aa: CATSGDLNGEKLFF
j_gene: TRBJ1-1; abundance: .; d_gene: .; v_gene: TRBV30; CDR3nt: TGTGCCTGGAGTGTATACAGGGTCGATACTGAAGCTTTCTTT; CDR3aa: CAWSVYRVDTEAFF
j_gene: TRBJ1-2; abundance: .; d_gene: TRBD1; v_gene: TRBV5-1; CDR3nt: TGCGCCAGCAGCTCGCCGGCCCTGGACAGGGAAGATGGCTACACCTTC; CDR3aa: CASSSPALDREDGYTF
j_gene: TRBJ2-7; abundance: .; d_gene: TRBD1; v_gene: TRBV29-1; CDR3nt: TGCAGCGTAGGAGACAGGGGGCTCTACGAGCAGTACTTC; CDR3aa: CSVGDRGLYEQYF
j_gene: TRBJ1-2; abundance: few; d_gene: TRBD1; v_gene: TRBV29-1; CDR3nt: TGCAGCGTTGTTAACAGGGGAGGCTATGGCTACACCTTC; CDR3aa: CSVVNRGGYGYTF
j_gene: TRBJ2-7; abundance: few; d_gene: .; v_gene: TRBV7-9; CDR3nt: TGTGCCAGCGGAGAAGGAGGCAGTGGAGTTTACGAGCAGTACTTC; CDR3aa: CASGEGGSGVYEQYF
j_gene: TRBJ2-7; abundance: .; d_gene: TRBD1; v_gene: TRBV4-2; CDR3nt: TGTGCCAGCAGCCAAGTCAGTCTACGGACAGGGAGGACCTACGAGCAGTACTTC; CDR3aa: CASSQVSLRTGRTYEQYF
j_gene: TRBJ1-1; abundance: .; d_gene: .; v_gene: TRBV5-1; CDR3nt: TGCGCCAGCAGCCTGGGCCCGGCGGTCGGTGGCACTGAAGCTTTCTTT; CDR3aa: CASSLGPAVGGTEAFF
j_gene: TRBJ1-1; abundance: .; d_gene: .; v_gene: TRBV30; CDR3nt: TGTGCCTGGTCGACAGGAAGGAACACTGAAGCTTTCTTT; CDR3aa: CAWSTGRNTEAFF
j_gene: TRBJ2-1; abundance: .; d_gene: TRBD2; v_gene: TRBV5-1; CDR3nt: TGCGCCAGCAGCTGGGGACTAGCGGACTCCTACAATGAGCAGTTCTTC; CDR3aa: CASSWGLADSYNEQFF
j_gene: TRBJ1-5; abundance: .; d_gene: .; v_gene: TRBV4-1; CDR3nt: TGCGCCAGCAGCCAAGATCCAGGGATGAATCAGCCCCAGCATTTT; CDR3aa: CASSQDPGMNQPQHF
j_gene: TRBJ2-5; abundance: .; d_gene: .; v_gene: TRBV7-2; CDR3nt: TGTGCCAGCAGCTTACCCTCTAATCAAGAGACCCAGTACTTC; CDR3aa: CASSLPSNQETQYF
j_gene: TRBJ2-2; abundance: .; d_gene: TRBD2; v_gene: TRBV19; CDR3nt: TGTGCCAGTAGGAAGCTAGCGGGAGGGTTGTTTACCGGGGAGCTGTTTTTT; CDR3aa: CASRKLAGGLFTGELFF
j_gene: TRBJ2-2; abundance: .; d_gene: TRBD2; v_gene: TRBV10-3; CDR3nt: TGTGCCACCGGGACTAGCGGGAGGGGGTTATTCACCGGGGAGCTGTTTTTT; CDR3aa: CATGTSGRGLFTGELFF
j_gene: TRBJ1-1; abundance: .; d_gene: TRBD1; v_gene: TRBV29-1; CDR3nt: TGCAGCGTTGGCCGGGACAGGGGATTGAGGAACACTGAAGCTTTCTTT; CDR3aa: CSVGRDRGLRNTEAFF
j_gene: TRBJ1-1; abundance: few; d_gene: .; v_gene: TRBV10-3; CDR3nt: TGTGCCATCAATCCCGGGAGTAACACTGAAGCTTTCTTT; CDR3aa: CAINPGSNTEAFF
j_gene: TRBJ2-5; abundance: .; d_gene: .; v_gene: TRBV11-2; CDR3nt: TGTGCCAGCAGCCCAAGCATTCGGGGCCAAGAGACCCAGTACTTC; CDR3aa: CASSPSIRGQETQYF
j_gene: TRBJ2-1; abundance: .; d_gene: TRBD1; v_gene: TRBV7-2; CDR3nt: TGTGCCAGCACCATTTCGACAGGGAAGAGGTTCTTC; CDR3aa: CASTISTGKRFF
j_gene: TRBJ1-1; abundance: .; d_gene: .; v_gene: TRBV25-1; CDR3nt: TGTGCCAGCAGTGAAAGACAGATAGGGGCCACTGAAGCTTTCTTT; CDR3aa: CASSERQIGATEAFF
j_gene: TRBJ2-7; abundance: few; d_gene: .; v_gene: TRBV28; CDR3nt: TGTGCCAGCACGGTCTCGAGTGGGAGGAGGCTGGAGCAGTACTTC; CDR3aa: CASTVSSGRRLEQYF
j_gene: TRBJ2-3; abundance: few; d_gene: .; v_gene: TRBV19; CDR3nt: TGTGCCAGTGGGGGCGGACAGCCGACAGATACGCAGTATTTT; CDR3aa: CASGGGQPTDTQYF
j_gene: TRBJ2-7; abundance: few; d_gene: .; v_gene: TRBV6-5; CDR3nt: TGTGCCAGCAGTTACTCCGTTACCTACGAGCAGTACTTC; CDR3aa: CASSYSVTYEQYF
j_gene: TRBJ1-1; abundance: few; d_gene: TRBD1; v_gene: TRBV28; CDR3nt: TGTGCCAGCAGTTCGGGACAGGGGTGGGTGAACACTGAAGCTTTCTTT; CDR3aa: CASSSGQGWVNTEAFF
j_gene: TRBJ2-3; abundance: .; d_gene: TRBD2; v_gene: TRBV29-1; CDR3nt: TGCAGCGTTGTAGCTAGCGGGAGAGGCACAGATACGCAGTATTTT; CDR3aa: CSVVASGRGTDTQYF
j_gene: TRBJ2-7; abundance: .; d_gene: .; v_gene: TRBV28; CDR3nt: TGTGCCAGCGGCCGGGCTAGCTTCTCCTACGAGCAGTACTTC; CDR3aa: CASGRASFSYEQYF
j_gene: TRBJ1-2; abundance: few; d_gene: .; v_gene: TRBV6-5; CDR3nt: TGTGCCAGCAGTTGGGGAGACTATGGCTACACCTTC; CDR3aa: CASSWGDYGYTF
j_gene: TRBJ2-1; abundance: few; d_gene: .; v_gene: TRBV2; CDR3nt: TGTGCCAGCAGCCTCCTCGCTCTACGCACAGGGTACAATGAGCAGTTCTTC; CDR3aa: CASSLLALRTGYNEQFF
j_gene: TRBJ1-5; abundance: few; d_gene: .; v_gene: TRBV30; CDR3nt: TGTGCCTGGGGAGAGGCGGGGCTGCAGCCCCAGCATTTT; CDR3aa: CAWGEAGLQPQHF
j_gene: TRBJ2-1; abundance: few; d_gene: .; v_gene: TRBV21-1; CDR3nt: TGTGCCAGCAGCCACAAGCGTCAGAACTTAAAATACAATGAGCAGTTCTTC; CDR3aa: CASSHKRQNLKYNEQFF
j_gene: TRBJ1-2; abundance: .; d_gene: .; v_gene: TRBV11-2; CDR3nt: TGTGCCAGCAGCTTTAGGACAGACTATGGCTACACCTTC; CDR3aa: CASSFRTDYGYTF
j_gene: TRBJ1-1; abundance: .; d_gene: .; v_gene: TRBV19; CDR3nt: TGTGCCAGTAGTCCCCGGGACAACCATGAAGCTTTCTTT; CDR3aa: CASSPRDNHEAFF
j_gene: TRBJ2-3; abundance: few; d_gene: TRBD2; v_gene: TRBV7-9; CDR3nt: TGTGCCAGCAGCTCTCCGGGACTAGCGGGAGTATGGGGCACAGATACGCAGTATTTT; CDR3aa: CASSSPGLAGVWGTDTQYF
j_gene: TRBJ2-5; abundance: .; d_gene: .; v_gene: TRBV30; CDR3nt: TGTGCCTGGGGAGAAACCCGGGAGACCCAGTACTTC; CDR3aa: CAWGETRETQYF
j_gene: TRBJ1-3; abundance: few; d_gene: .; v_gene: TRBV7-2; CDR3nt: TGTGCCAGCAGCCCCCGAGGGAGCGTCAACTCTGGAAACACCATATATTTT; CDR3aa: CASSPRGSVNSGNTIYF
j_gene: TRBJ1-5; abundance: .; d_gene: .; v_gene: TRBV30; CDR3nt: TGTGCCTGGAGTCTGGTACATGGAGATCAGCCCCAGCATTTT; CDR3aa: CAWSLVHGDQPQHF
j_gene: TRBJ2-7; abundance: .; d_gene: .; v_gene: TRBV30; CDR3nt: TGTGCCTGGAGTGTAGCGAACGAGCAGTACTTC; CDR3aa: CAWSVANEQYF
j_gene: TRBJ2-5; abundance: .; d_gene: TRBD2; v_gene: TRBV5-4; CDR3nt: TGTGCCAGCAGCTTGGGGCCTGGGCGGGAGGGAGAGACCCAGTACTTC; CDR3aa: CASSLGPGREGETQYF
j_gene: TRBJ2-7; abundance: .; d_gene: TRBD2; v_gene: TRBV7-3; CDR3nt: TGTGCCAGCAGCCCGACTAGCGGGAGGCCCTACGAGCAGTACTTC; CDR3aa: CASSPTSGRPYEQYF
j_gene: TRBJ2-3; abundance: few; d_gene: .; v_gene: TRBV18; CDR3nt: TGTGCCAGCTCACCACAGGGGCTCGGCACAGATACGCAGTATTTT; CDR3aa: CASSPQGLGTDTQYF
j_gene: TRBJ2-2; abundance: .; d_gene: TRBD1; v_gene: TRBV6-5; CDR3nt: TGTGCCAGTCACCGGGACAGGGTCACCGGGGAGCTGTTTTTT; CDR3aa: CASHRDRVTGELFF
j_gene: TRBJ1-2; abundance: few; d_gene: TRBD1; v_gene: TRBV4-1; CDR3nt: TGCGCCAGCAGACGGATACAGGGGGCGGCTGGCTACACCTTC; CDR3aa: CASRRIQGAAGYTF
j_gene: TRBJ2-3; abundance: .; d_gene: TRBD2; v_gene: TRBV27; CDR3nt: TGTGCCAGCACCCAACTAGCGGGAGGACGCACAGATACGCAGTATTTT; CDR3aa: CASTQLAGGRTDTQYF
j_gene: TRBJ2-5; abundance: .; d_gene: TRBD2; v_gene: TRBV27; CDR3nt: TGTGCCAGCAGTAGCGGGAGGGCCTCGAAGACCCAGTACTTC; CDR3aa: CASSSGRASKTQYF
j_gene: TRBJ2-1; abundance: .; d_gene: TRBD1; v_gene: TRBV9; CDR3nt: TGTGCCAGCAGCGTAGACAAGTGGGGACAGGCGCCCAGAGAGCAGTTCTTC; CDR3aa: CASSVDKWGQAPREQFF
j_gene: TRBJ1-2; abundance: .; d_gene: .; v_gene: TRBV15; CDR3nt: TGTGCCACCGGGATTCCAGGGGACGGCTACATCTTC; CDR3aa: CATGIPGDGYIF
j_gene: TRBJ2-7; abundance: few; d_gene: TRBD2; v_gene: TRBV18; CDR3nt: TGTGCCAGCTCACCGGGACTAGCGGGAGACGAGCAGTACTTC; CDR3aa: CASSPGLAGDEQYF
j_gene: TRBJ1-5; abundance: few; d_gene: .; v_gene: TRBV28; CDR3nt: TGTGCCAGCAGTTCAGGGAATCAGCCCCAGCATTTT; CDR3aa: CASSSGNQPQHF
j_gene: TRBJ2-1; abundance: few; d_gene: TRBD2; v_gene: TRBV4-2; CDR3nt: TGTGCCAGCAGCCAAGATCTGCGGGAGTTCTACAATGAGCAGTTCTTC; CDR3aa: CASSQDLREFYNEQFF
j_gene: TRBJ2-5; abundance: .; d_gene: .; v_gene: TRBV18; CDR3nt: TGTGCCAGCTCACTTATAGGGAGAGAGACCCAGTACTTC; CDR3aa: CASSLIGRETQYF
j_gene: TRBJ2-2; abundance: .; d_gene: .; v_gene: TRBV5-1; CDR3nt: TGCGCCAGCAGCTTACAGGCTGGTACCGGGGAGCTGTTTTTT; CDR3aa: CASSLQAGTGELFF
j_gene: TRBJ2-7; abundance: .; d_gene: .; v_gene: TRBV5-6; CDR3nt: TGTGCCAGCAGCCTAATTCGGGGGTCCAGCTCCTACGAGCAGTACTTC; CDR3aa: CASSLIRGSSSYEQYF
j_gene: TRBJ2-1; abundance: .; d_gene: .; v_gene: TRBV4-2; CDR3nt: TGTGCCAGCAGCGGCGGACTCCCCATTGTCAATGAGCAGTTCTTC; CDR3aa: CASSGGLPIVNEQFF
j_gene: TRBJ1-5; abundance: .; d_gene: .; v_gene: TRBV28; CDR3nt: TGTGGTACTCACCCCACCCACAATCAGCCCCAGCATTTT; CDR3aa: CGTHPTHNQPQHF
j_gene: TRBJ2-7; abundance: .; d_gene: TRBD2; v_gene: TRBV6-1; CDR3nt: TGTGCCAGCAGTGAAAGCTCCGGACTAGTAAGTCACGAGCAGTACTTC; CDR3aa: CASSESSGLVSHEQYF
j_gene: TRBJ2-1; abundance: few; d_gene: TRBD2; v_gene: TRBV5-1; CDR3nt: TGCGCCAGCAGCTTGGGACTAGCGGACTACAATGAGCAGTTCTTC; CDR3aa: CASSLGLADYNEQFF
j_gene: TRBJ2-1; abundance: .; d_gene: .; v_gene: TRBV9; CDR3nt: TGTGCCAGCAGCGTAGAACGGGGGTACAATGAGCAGTTCTTC; CDR3aa: CASSVERGYNEQFF